The 4 T cell receptor beta chains given below trace back to one sample, sequenced in a study of vaccination and CD4 T cells after COVID-19. Antigens for these TCRs are unknown. Sample treatment: approximately 9-day PBMC culture with coronavirus spike peptide pools or control peptides (ViraFEST assay). The Oncomine TCR Beta short-read assay generated sequence data from the DNA of cultured CD4+ T cells. MiXCR was run by TCRdb on the PCR reads, yielding one entry per CDR3 protein. Among around 21,000 distinct CDR3 sequences, around 53% were seen once, and the ten largest hold 16%. The material sequenced was CD4+ T cells from blood, cultured in vitro. The receptors here all came from a human donor who had recovered from COVID-19.

J is TRBJ1-1 and V is TRBV11-3; D uncertain. CDR3 length: 14 amino acids. V gave up 2 bases and J gave up 5 bases, with 12 bases separating them. Germline CDR1 reads SGHNT; CDR2 reads YENEEA. The CDR3 sequence: CASSLLGVGTEAFF. The CDR3 nucleotides are TGTGCCAGCAGCTTATTAGGTGTTGGGACTGAAGCTTTCTTT.

The chain couples TRBV11-2 to TRBJ1-5; D unresolved. Germline V gene sequence: CDR1 SGHAT, CDR2 FQNNGV. Trimming pared 0 bases from V and 9 bases from J, leaving 9 bases between. This CDR3 has 13 amino acids. The CDR3 is CASSLDGQGPQHF. CDR3 DNA: TGTGCCAGCAGCTTAGATGGGCAAGGGCCCCAGCATTTT.

The chain couples TRBV7-2 to TRBJ2-3, with 9 bases lining up with TRBD2. CDR3 size: 18 residues. Germline values: CDR1 SGHTA, CDR2 FQGNSA. After removal of 0 bases from V and 0 bases from J, the junction contained 7 bases not matched to a gene. In nucleotides, the CDR3 is TGTGCCAGCAGCTTAGCGCAGGCTAGCGGGACTAGCACAGATACGCAGTATTTT. It codes for CASSLAQASGTSTDTQYF.

This chain uses TRBV12-3 or TRBV12-4 with TRBJ1-6, with D possibly TRBD1 on 6 matching bases. This CDR3 is 14 amino acids long. Trimming took off 6 bases at V and 9 bases at J, with 15 bases between the two ends. CDR3 sequence (DNA): TGTGCCAGCAGAACCTACAGGGAACCTTCACCCCTCCACTTT. It codes for CASRTYREPSPLHF.